The clone carrying this T cell receptor beta chain was counted a few times. The germline V gene encodes CDR1 LGHDT and CDR2 YNNKEL (reference sequence). The CDR3 contains 16 residues. The ends were cut back, 2 bases at V and 4 bases at J, with 14 bases in the middle. One Seattle source followed patients from active infection through their disease course. This sample is part of a study of blood T cell repertoires in COVID-19. Study context: The United States, Italy and Spain supplied acute and convalescent COVID-19 samples. T cells, B-cell-depleted T cells, or PBMCs provided the cDNA or gDNA that served as material.

Source study methods: Counts of nucleated cells, estimated from reference gene primer amplification, were obtained. Produced via immunoSEQ multiplex PCR; TCRdb's table is partial and in-frame only. The D gene and trimming were derived from the DNA, and the V and J assignments and clone size from that table. The table lists about 53,000 clones, approximately 80% of them singletons, with around 20% in the top ten. The clonotype was recovered from a woman at least 80 years old with COVID-19, enrolled during active disease. The chain combines TRBV3-1 (or the pseudogene TRBV3-2) with TRBJ2-2, with D perhaps matching TRBD2 (6 bases). Sequencing was carried out using peripheral blood. Here the CDR3 reads CASSQFGGSGTGELFF. The DNA for the CDR3 is TGTGCCAGCAGCCAATTTGGAGGGTCGGGCACCGGGGAGCTGTTTTTT.